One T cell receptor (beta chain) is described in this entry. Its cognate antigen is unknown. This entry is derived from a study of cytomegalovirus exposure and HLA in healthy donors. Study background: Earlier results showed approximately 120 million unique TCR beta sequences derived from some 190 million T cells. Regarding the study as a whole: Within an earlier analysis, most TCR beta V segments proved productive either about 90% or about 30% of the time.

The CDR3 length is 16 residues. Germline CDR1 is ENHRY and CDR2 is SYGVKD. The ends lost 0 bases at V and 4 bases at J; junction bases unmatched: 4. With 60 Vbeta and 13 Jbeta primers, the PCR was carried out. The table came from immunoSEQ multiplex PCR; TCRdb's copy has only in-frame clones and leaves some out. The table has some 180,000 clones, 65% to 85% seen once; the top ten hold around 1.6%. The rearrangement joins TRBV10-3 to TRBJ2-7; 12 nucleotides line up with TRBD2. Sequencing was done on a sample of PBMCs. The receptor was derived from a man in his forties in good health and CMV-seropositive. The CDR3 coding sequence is TGTGCCATCAGTGAGTCATTCGGGACTAGCGGGTACGAGCAGTACTTC. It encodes CAISESFGTSGYEQYF.